This T cell receptor beta chain was found in a study of blood T cell repertoires in COVID-19. Across the study: Some COVID-19 samples were acute and others convalescent; all came from the United States, Italy and Spain. T cells, B-cell-depleted T cells, or PBMCs provided the cDNA or gDNA that served as material.

CDR1 is MNHEY and CDR2 is SVGAGI in the germline V gene. The ends lost 2 bases at V and 6 bases at J; junction bases unmatched: 3. The CDR3 extends over 13 amino acids. Enrolled during active infection, Seattle patients were then followed longitudinally. Some clones are missing from TCRdb's copy, which holds only in-frame ones; the method was immunoSEQ multiplex PCR. The data show under 65,000 clones, 75% to 85% seen once. The source of this sequence is a man in his 60s with COVID-19, enrolled during active disease. Sequences were obtained from peripheral blood. The chain carries TRBV6-5 and TRBJ1-2, with TRBD1 matching over 7 bases. The CDR3 DNA follows: TGTGCCAGCAGTTACGACAGGGACAATGGCTACACCTTC. Translating it yields CASSYDRDNGYTF.